The clone carrying this TCR beta chain has at least ten counts. Its antigen remains unidentified. The entry originates in a study of regulatory T cells in long-lasting Graves disease. Study-wide results and limits: Newly diagnosed Graves' patients exceeded persistent ones in TCR diversity. Among the persistent patients, 2,500 to 3,000 public clonotypes were shared, more than the 950 to 1,000 shared among new patients. Repertoires from persistent disease leaned toward TRBV28, TRBJ1-2 and TRBJ2-5.

Time point indicated: newly diagnosed GD, antithyroid drugs for less than 3 months. PBMC RNA was the source of the TCR library. Trimming took 4 bases from V and 4 from J, leaving 8 bases between them. The CDR3 spans 12 residues. Germline CDR1 ENHRY, CDR2 SYGVKD. Arm-PCR with iRepertoire HTBI primers amplified the CDR3 regions for these TCR beta libraries. TCRdb reanalysed the multiplex PCR reads using MiXCR and keeps one entry per CDR3 protein. The profile shows a few hundred thousand distinct CDR3 sequences, 15% of them singletons. The same data also went into a second study, on T cells in Graves' hyperthyroidism and ophthalmopathy.

The sequencing used peripheral blood mononuclear cells (PBMCs), collected at new diagnosis, from a patient treated with antithyroid drugs. This receptor was taken from a woman between 35 and 50 years old with Graves disease. The chain joins TRBV10-3 to TRBJ2-7; D is perhaps TRBD1 (5 bases). The CDR3 DNA follows: TGTGCCATCAGTGCAAACAGGTACGAGCAGTACTTC. Its translation: CAISANRYEQYF.